This T cell receptor beta chain stems from a study of shared clonotypes between healthy human individuals. Study as a whole: Aged 18 to 49, the donors were two women and a few men.

Deep was the level at which the assay was run. Methods used by the authors: For the immunoSEQ data, sequences were junction-only without quality scores, so filtering differed. The data were produced by immunoSEQ multiplex PCR, yet TCRdb's version contains in-frame clones alone and is incomplete. The V and J calls and clone size come from that table; D and trimming were worked out from the DNA. The sample has roughly 500,000 clones; roughly 80% are singletons. Trimming left V 0 bases short and J 5 bases short, with 11 bases between. Per the germline V gene, CDR1 is SNHLY and CDR2 is FYNNEI. The CDR3 extends over 15 amino acids.

The V and J genes are TRBV2 and TRBJ2-1; D not resolved. The TCR sequence derives from a woman between 40 and 50 years old in good health. Some clones in this sample may be carry-over from other donors' samples. The sequencing sample was made of PBMCs. CDR3 sequence reads: CASSEASRQNNEQFF. The DNA of the CDR3 is TGTGCCAGCAGTGAAGCATCTCGGCAGAACAATGAGCAGTTCTTC. The whole variable domain, filled in from reference TRBV2 and TRBJ2-1, reads EPEVTQTPSHQVTQMGQEVILRCVPISNHLYFYWYRQILGQKVEFLVSFYNNEISEKSEIFDDQFSVERPDGSNFTLKIRSTKLEDSAMYFCASSEASRQNNEQFFGPGTRLTVL.